This is a list of T cell receptor beta chains from one sample in a study of control samples from healthy donors and cancer patients. Assay used: immunoSEQ multiplex PCR; TCRdb lists only in-frame clones, some missing. The sample holds about 83,000 clones; 75% to 95% are singletons and the top ten take 17%. The source material was blood. These receptors were collected from a middle-aged man in good health. The CDR3 runs from the conserved cysteine through the conserved F or W. The D gene is left open where the match is weak. Clone sizes are given selectively: once, few, many, or a class where the clone is expanded.

D gene: -; J gene: TRBJ1-6; V gene: TRBV13; clone size: -; CDR3 DNA: TGTGCCAGCAGCCGTATACCTTCACCCCTCCACTTT; CDR3 protein: CASSRIPSPLHF
D gene: -; J gene: TRBJ2-7; V gene: TRBV6-5; clone size: -; CDR3 DNA: TGTGCCAGCAGTTACTGGGGAGAGGAGCAGTACTTC; CDR3 protein: CASSYWGEEQYF
D gene: -; J gene: TRBJ1-1; V gene: TRBV12-5; clone size: -; CDR3 DNA: TGTGCTAGTGGTTGGAACACTGAAGCTTTCTTT; CDR3 protein: CASGWNTEAFF
D gene: -; J gene: TRBJ2-7; V gene: TRBV2; clone size: once; CDR3 DNA: TGTGCCAGCAGTGAAACCTACGAGCAGTACTTC; CDR3 protein: CASSETYEQYF
D gene: -; J gene: TRBJ2-5; V gene: TRBV6-1; clone size: -; CDR3 DNA: TGTGCCAGCAGTGGGGACTGGACTGCTTGGGAAGAGACCCAGTACTTC; CDR3 protein: CASSGDWTAWEETQYF
D gene: -; J gene: TRBJ1-1; V gene: TRBV5-1; clone size: -; CDR3 DNA: TGCGCCAGCAGCTTGGGAGAGGGGAACACTGAAGCTTTCTTT; CDR3 protein: CASSLGEGNTEAFF
D gene: TRBD1; J gene: TRBJ1-1; V gene: TRBV24-1; clone size: -; CDR3 DNA: TGTGCCACCAGTGGACAGGGAACTGAAGCTTTCTTT; CDR3 protein: CATSGQGTEAFF
D gene: -; J gene: TRBJ2-7; V gene: TRBV9; clone size: few; CDR3 DNA: TGTGCCAGCAGCGTAGAGCCGGGCCGGGGTTCCGGCGAGCAGTACTTC; CDR3 protein: CASSVEPGRGSGEQYF
D gene: -; J gene: TRBJ1-1; V gene: TRBV5-6; clone size: -; CDR3 DNA: TGTGCCAGCAGCTCCCAAAGGAGGCGAGAAGCTTTCTTT; CDR3 protein: CASSSQRRREAFF
D gene: -; J gene: TRBJ1-6; V gene: TRBV15; clone size: -; CDR3 DNA: TGTGCCACCAGCAGAGATGCGTCTAATTCACCCCTCCACTTT; CDR3 protein: CATSRDASNSPLHF
D gene: -; J gene: TRBJ2-3; V gene: TRBV9; clone size: -; CDR3 DNA: TGTGCCAGCAGCTCACGACCTAGGGGAGCAGATACGCAGTATTTT; CDR3 protein: CASSSRPRGADTQYF
D gene: -; J gene: TRBJ1-2; V gene: TRBV20-1; clone size: -; CDR3 DNA: TGCAGTGCTAGAAGGCCGAATGGCTACACCTTC; CDR3 protein: CSARRPNGYTF
D gene: -; J gene: TRBJ2-7; V gene: TRBV6-6; clone size: -; CDR3 DNA: TGTGCCAGCAGTTACAAGGTTGTGCAGTACTTC; CDR3 protein: CASSYKVVQYF
D gene: -; J gene: TRBJ2-5; V gene: TRBV2; clone size: -; CDR3 DNA: TGTGCCAGCAGTCCGCGTAGTAGTAGCGGCGGGACCCAGTACTTC; CDR3 protein: CASSPRSSSGGTQYF
D gene: -; J gene: TRBJ1-3; V gene: TRBV24-1; clone size: -; CDR3 DNA: TGTGCCACCAGTCCGGGCTTTGGAAACACCATATATTTT; CDR3 protein: CATSPGFGNTIYF
D gene: TRBD1; J gene: TRBJ1-5; V gene: TRBV6-1; clone size: -; CDR3 DNA: TGTGCCAGCAGTGAAGGAAGACAGGGCCGGCGTTCCCAGCATTTT; CDR3 protein: CASSEGRQGRRSQHF
D gene: TRBD1; J gene: TRBJ2-1; V gene: TRBV10-2; clone size: -; CDR3 DNA: TGCGCCAGCAGCCCGGACAGGAGCTCCTACAATGAGCAGTTCTTC; CDR3 protein: CASSPDRSSYNEQFF
D gene: -; J gene: TRBJ2-1; V gene: TRBV4-2; clone size: -; CDR3 DNA: TGTGCCAGCAGCCAAGACCCCCTTTACAATGAGCAGTTCTTC; CDR3 protein: CASSQDPLYNEQFF
D gene: TRBD1; J gene: TRBJ2-2; V gene: TRBV11-1; clone size: -; CDR3 DNA: TGTGCCAGCAGCCCGAGGACAGGGATCACCGGGGAGCTGTTTTTT; CDR3 protein: CASSPRTGITGELFF
D gene: -; J gene: TRBJ1-6; V gene: TRBV25-1; clone size: -; CDR3 DNA: TGTGCCAGCAGGGAGACGACAGGTTATTCACCCCTCCACTTT; CDR3 protein: CASRETTGYSPLHF
D gene: TRBD1; J gene: TRBJ2-7; V gene: TRBV9; clone size: -; CDR3 DNA: TGTGCCAGCAGTCGACAGGGTTCGAGCTACGAGCAGTACTTC; CDR3 protein: CASSRQGSSYEQYF
D gene: -; J gene: TRBJ1-2; V gene: TRBV6-1; clone size: -; CDR3 DNA: TGTGCCAGCAGTGAAATGTGGCGGGACAACTATGGCTACACCTTC; CDR3 protein: CASSEMWRDNYGYTF
D gene: -; J gene: TRBJ1-1; V gene: TRBV4-3; clone size: -; CDR3 DNA: TGCGCCAGCAGCCAGTTTGACAGACTGAACACTGAAGCTTTCTTT; CDR3 protein: CASSQFDRLNTEAFF
D gene: -; J gene: TRBJ2-3; V gene: TRBV5-1; clone size: -; CDR3 DNA: TGCGCCAGCAGTGCCCAGGGGGGGGGCACAGATACGCAGTATTTT; CDR3 protein: CASSAQGGGTDTQYF
D gene: TRBD2; J gene: TRBJ2-5; V gene: TRBV7-2; clone size: once; CDR3 DNA: TGTGCCAGCAGCTTGTCTAGCGGGGGGCGGGAGGAGACCCAGTACTTC; CDR3 protein: CASSLSSGGREETQYF
D gene: -; J gene: TRBJ1-4; V gene: TRBV11-2; clone size: -; CDR3 DNA: TGTGCCAGCAGCTTACTCGGTAAAAGTGAAAAACTGTTTTTT; CDR3 protein: CASSLLGKSEKLFF
D gene: TRBD2; J gene: TRBJ2-3; V gene: TRBV2; clone size: -; CDR3 DNA: TGTGCCAGCAGTGTTAGCGGGGCGCGGACAGATACGCAGTATTTT; CDR3 protein: CASSVSGARTDTQYF
D gene: -; J gene: TRBJ2-7; V gene: TRBV27; clone size: -; CDR3 DNA: TGTGCCAGCAGCCCCGGTATGGCCTACGAGCAGTACTTC; CDR3 protein: CASSPGMAYEQYF
D gene: -; J gene: TRBJ1-2; V gene: TRBV7-2; clone size: -; CDR3 DNA: TGTGCCAGCAGCCCGGGGACGGGGAGTAACTATGGCTACACCTTC; CDR3 protein: CASSPGTGSNYGYTF